This T cell receptor (beta chain) is drawn from a study of cytotoxic CD8 clonotypes in ibrutinib-treated CLL. Study background: The patient breakdown showed approximately ten relapsed/refractory and some 16 treatment-naive cases, with fewer than 18 IGHV unmutated.

Study results and limitations: Sustained-remission and progressing patients diverged in sampling times. The study found public clonotypes uncommon, contracting or stable on treatment.

Regarding this clone: Its matching antigen is unknown.

The germline V and J ends were trimmed by 3 bases and 0 bases, with 18 bases remaining between them. The length of the CDR3 is 18 residues. Germline V gene sequence: CDR1 KGHSH, CDR2 LQKENI. Measured with immunoSEQ multiplex PCR; TCRdb has only the in-frame clones, and not every one. The table has approximately 22,000 clones, 70% to 85% seen once. The material was PBMCs, obtained before ibrutinib treatment. V and J are TRBV18 and TRBJ1-3; the D is unclear. This clonotype originated in a human donor with chronic lymphocytic leukemia. CDR3 in amino acids: CASSPLGPTPNSGNTIYF. The CDR3 DNA follows: TGTGCCAGCTCACCTCTAGGACCGACCCCGAACTCTGGAAACACCATATATTTT.